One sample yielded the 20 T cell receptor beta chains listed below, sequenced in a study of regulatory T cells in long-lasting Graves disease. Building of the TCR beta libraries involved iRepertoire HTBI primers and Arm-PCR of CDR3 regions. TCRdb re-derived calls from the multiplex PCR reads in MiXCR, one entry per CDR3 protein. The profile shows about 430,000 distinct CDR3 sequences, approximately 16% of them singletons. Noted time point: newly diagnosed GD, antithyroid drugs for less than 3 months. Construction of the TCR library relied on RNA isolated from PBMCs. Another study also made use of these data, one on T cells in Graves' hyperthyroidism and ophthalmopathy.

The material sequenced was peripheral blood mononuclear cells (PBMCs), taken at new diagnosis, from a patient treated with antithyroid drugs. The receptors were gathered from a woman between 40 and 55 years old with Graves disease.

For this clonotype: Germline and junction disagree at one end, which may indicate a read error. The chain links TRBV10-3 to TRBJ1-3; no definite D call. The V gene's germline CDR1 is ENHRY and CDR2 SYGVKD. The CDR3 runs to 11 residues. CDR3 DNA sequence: TGTGCCATCAGTCTTGGAAACACCACATATTTT. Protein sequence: CAISLGNTTYF.

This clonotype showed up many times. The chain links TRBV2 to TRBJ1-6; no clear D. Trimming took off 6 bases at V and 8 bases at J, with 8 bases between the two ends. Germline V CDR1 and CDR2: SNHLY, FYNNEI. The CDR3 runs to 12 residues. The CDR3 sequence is CASRRADSPLHF. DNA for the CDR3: TGTGCCAGCAGGAGAGCGGATTCACCCCTCCACTTT.

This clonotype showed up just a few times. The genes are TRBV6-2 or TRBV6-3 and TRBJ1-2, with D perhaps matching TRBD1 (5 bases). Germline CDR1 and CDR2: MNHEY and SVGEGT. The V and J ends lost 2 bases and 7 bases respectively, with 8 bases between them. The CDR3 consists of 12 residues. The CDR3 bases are TGTGCCAGCAGTTACGGGGACGGTGGCTACACCTTC. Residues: CASSYGDGGYTF.

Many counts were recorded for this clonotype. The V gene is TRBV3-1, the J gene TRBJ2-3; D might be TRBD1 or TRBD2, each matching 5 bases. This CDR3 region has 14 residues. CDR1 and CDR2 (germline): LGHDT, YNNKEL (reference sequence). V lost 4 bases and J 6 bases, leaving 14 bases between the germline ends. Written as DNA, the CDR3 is TGTGCCAGCAGCCCAGGGCGGGCCGTGGATACGCAGTATTTT. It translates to CASSPGRAVDTQYF.

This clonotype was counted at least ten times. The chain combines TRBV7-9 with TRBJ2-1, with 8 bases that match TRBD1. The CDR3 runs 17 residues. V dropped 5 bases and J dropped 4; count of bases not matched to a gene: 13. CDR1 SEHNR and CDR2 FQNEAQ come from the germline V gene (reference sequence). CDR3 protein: CASSPPRDRSTYNEQFF. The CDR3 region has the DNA TGTGCCAGCAGCCCACCCCGGGACAGGAGTACTTACAATGAGCAGTTCTTC.

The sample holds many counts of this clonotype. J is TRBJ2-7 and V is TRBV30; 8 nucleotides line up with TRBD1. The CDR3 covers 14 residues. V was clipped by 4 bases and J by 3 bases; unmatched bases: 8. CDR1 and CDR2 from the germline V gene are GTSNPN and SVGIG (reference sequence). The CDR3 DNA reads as TGTGCCTGGACCCCGGGGACAGGAAACTACGAGCAGTACTTC. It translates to CAWTPGTGNYEQYF. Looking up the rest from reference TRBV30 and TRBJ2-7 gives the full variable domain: SQTIHQWPATLVQPVGSPLSLECTVEGTSNPNLYWYRQAAGRGLQLLFYSVGIGQISSEVPQNLSASRPQDRQFILSSKKLLLSDSGFYLCAWTPGTGNYEQYFGPGTRLTVT.

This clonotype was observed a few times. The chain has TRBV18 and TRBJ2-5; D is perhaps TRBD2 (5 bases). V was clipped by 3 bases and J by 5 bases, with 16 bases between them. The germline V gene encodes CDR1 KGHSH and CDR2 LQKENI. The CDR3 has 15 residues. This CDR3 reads CASSPGGLGSETQYF. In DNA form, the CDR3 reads TGTGCCAGCTCACCGGGCGGGCTAGGGAGCGAGACCCAGTACTTC.

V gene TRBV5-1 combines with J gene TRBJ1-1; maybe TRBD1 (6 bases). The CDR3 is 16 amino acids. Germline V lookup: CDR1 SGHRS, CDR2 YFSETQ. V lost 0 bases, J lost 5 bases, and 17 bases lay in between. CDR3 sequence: CASSLGSGARGTEAFF. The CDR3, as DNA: TGCGCCAGCAGCTTGGGATCGGGGGCCCGGGGAACTGAAGCTTTCTTT.

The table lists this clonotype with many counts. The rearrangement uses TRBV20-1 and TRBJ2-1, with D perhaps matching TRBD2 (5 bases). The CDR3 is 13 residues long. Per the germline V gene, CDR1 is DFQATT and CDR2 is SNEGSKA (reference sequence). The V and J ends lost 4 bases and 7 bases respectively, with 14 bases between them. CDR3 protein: CSAILGLANEQFF. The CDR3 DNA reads TGCAGTGCTATTCTGGGCTTAGCGAATGAGCAGTTCTTC.

The DNA of the CDR3 is TGTGCCAGCAGCATGAGGGGTGGGGAAAAACTGTTTTTT. Amino acids: CASSMRGGEKLFF. The chain joins TRBV27 to TRBJ1-4; possibly TRBD1 for D (5 bases). In germline, CDR1 is MNHEY, CDR2 SMNVEV (reference sequence). The ends were cut back, 6 bases at V and 8 bases at J, with 13 bases in the middle. The length of the CDR3 is 13 residues.

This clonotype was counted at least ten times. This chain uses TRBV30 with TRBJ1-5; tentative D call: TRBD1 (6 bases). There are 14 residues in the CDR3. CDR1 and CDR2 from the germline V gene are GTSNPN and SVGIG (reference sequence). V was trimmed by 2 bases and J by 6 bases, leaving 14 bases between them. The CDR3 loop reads CAWSTGRGSQPQHF. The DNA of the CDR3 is TGTGCCTGGAGTACGGGTAGGGGGAGTCAGCCCCAGCATTTT.

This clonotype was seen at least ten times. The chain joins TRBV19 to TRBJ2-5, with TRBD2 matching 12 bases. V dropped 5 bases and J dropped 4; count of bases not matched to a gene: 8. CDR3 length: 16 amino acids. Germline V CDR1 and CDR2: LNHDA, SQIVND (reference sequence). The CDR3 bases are TGTGCCAGTAGTCCCCGACTAGCGGGAGTGGCAGAGACCCAGTACTTC. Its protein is CASSPRLAGVAETQYF.

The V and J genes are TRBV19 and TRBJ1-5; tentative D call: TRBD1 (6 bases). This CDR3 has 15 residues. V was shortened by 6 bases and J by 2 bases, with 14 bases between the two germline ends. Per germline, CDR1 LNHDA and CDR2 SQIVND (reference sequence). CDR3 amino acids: CASSWGQAGNQPQHF. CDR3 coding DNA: TGTGCCAGTAGCTGGGGACAAGCAGGCAATCAGCCCCAGCATTTT.

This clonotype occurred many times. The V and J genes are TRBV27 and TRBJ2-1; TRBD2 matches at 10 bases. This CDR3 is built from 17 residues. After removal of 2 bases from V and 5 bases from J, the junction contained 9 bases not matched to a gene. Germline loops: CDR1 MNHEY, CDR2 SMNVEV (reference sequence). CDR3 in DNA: TGTGCCAGCAGTTTAGGCCCCCTTCTAGCGGGAGACAATGAGCAGTTCTTC. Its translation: CASSLGPLLAGDNEQFF.

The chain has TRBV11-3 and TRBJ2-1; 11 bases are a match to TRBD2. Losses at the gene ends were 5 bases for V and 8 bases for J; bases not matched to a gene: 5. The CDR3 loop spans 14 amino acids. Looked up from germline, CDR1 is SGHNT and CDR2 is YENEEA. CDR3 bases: TGTGCCAGCAGCGGGACTAGCGGTTACGATGAGCAGTTCTTC. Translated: CASSGTSGYDEQFF. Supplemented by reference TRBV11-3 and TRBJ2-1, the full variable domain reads EAGVVQSPRYKIIEKKQPVAFWCNPISGHNTLYWYLQNLGQGPELLIRYENEEAVDDSQLPKDRFSAERLKGVDSTLKIQPAELGDSAVYLCASSGTSGYDEQFFGPGTRLTVL.

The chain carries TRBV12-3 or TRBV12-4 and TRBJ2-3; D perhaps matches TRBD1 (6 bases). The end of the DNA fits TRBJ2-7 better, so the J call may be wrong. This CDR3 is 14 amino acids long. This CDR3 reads CASSWAGVSCEQYF. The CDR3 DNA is TGTGCCAGCAGTTGGGCAGGGGTCTCATGCGAGCAGTACTTC.

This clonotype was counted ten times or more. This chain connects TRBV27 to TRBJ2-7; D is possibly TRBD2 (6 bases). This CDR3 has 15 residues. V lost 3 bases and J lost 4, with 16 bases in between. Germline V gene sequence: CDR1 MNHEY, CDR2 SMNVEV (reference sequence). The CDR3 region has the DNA TGTGCCAGCAGTTTGGACGGGAGCGTGATTTACGAGCAGTACTTC. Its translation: CASSLDGSVIYEQYF.

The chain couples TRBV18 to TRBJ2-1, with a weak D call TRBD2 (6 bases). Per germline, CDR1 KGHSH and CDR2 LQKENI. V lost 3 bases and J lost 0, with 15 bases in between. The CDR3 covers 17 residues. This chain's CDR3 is CASSPRGRLSSYNEQFF. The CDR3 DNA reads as TGTGCCAGCTCACCCCGTGGGAGGCTGAGCTCCTACAATGAGCAGTTCTTC.

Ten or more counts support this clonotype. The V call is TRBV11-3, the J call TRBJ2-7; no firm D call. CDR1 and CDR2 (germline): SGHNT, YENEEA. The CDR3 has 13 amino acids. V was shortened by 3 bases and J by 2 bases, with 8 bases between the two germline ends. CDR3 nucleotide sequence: TGTGCCAGCAGCTTCAGACCTCCCTACGAGCAGTACTTC. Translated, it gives CASSFRPPYEQYF.

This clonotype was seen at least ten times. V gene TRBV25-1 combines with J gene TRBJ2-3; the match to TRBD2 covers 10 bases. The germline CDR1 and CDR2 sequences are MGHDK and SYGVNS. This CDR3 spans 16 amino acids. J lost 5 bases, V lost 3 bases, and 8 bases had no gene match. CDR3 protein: CASSEALAGEGDTQYF. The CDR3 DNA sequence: TGTGCCAGCAGTGAGGCTCTAGCGGGAGAGGGAGATACGCAGTATTTT.